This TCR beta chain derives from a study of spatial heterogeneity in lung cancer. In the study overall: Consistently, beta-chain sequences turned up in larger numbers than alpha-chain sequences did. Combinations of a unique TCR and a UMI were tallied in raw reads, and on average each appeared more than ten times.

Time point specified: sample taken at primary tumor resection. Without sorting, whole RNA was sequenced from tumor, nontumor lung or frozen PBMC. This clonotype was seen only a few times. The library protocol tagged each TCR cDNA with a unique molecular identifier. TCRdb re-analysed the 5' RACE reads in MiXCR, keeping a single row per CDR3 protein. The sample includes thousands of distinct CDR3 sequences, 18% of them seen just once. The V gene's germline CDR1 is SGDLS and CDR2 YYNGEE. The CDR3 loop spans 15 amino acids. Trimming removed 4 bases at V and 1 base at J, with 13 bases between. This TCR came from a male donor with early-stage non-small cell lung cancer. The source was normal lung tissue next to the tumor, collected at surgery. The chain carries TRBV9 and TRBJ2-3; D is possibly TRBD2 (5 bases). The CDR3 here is CASSLTSFGTDTQYF. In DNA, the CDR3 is TGTGCCAGCAGCTTAACTAGTTTCGGCACAGATACGCAGTATTTT.